This TCR beta chain comes out of a study of cytomegalovirus exposure and HLA in healthy donors. The PCR used 60 Vbeta and 13 Jbeta primers. Data came from immunoSEQ multiplex PCR; TCRdb stores just in-frame clones and leaves some out. The table lists about 130,000 clones, 78% of them singletons. As regards this clone: Its target is not known.

Overall study results and limits: Most TCR sequences were seen very rarely across donors, but some public TCRs occurred in many.

The clonotype originates from a man in his thirties or forties in good health and CMV-seropositive. Input material: PBMCs.

The CDR3 loop reads CAGGAGRYTEAFF. CDR3 nucleotide sequence: TGTGCCGGAGGAGCAGGAAGATACACTGAAGCTTTCTTT. This chain connects TRBV2 to TRBJ1-1; D gene uncertain. Per germline, CDR1 SNHLY and CDR2 FYNNEI. The CDR3 consists of 13 residues. V was trimmed by 11 bases and J by 3 bases, leaving 16 bases between them.